This TCR beta chain is drawn from a study of CD8 T cells in Susac syndrome. Germline CDR1 SGHDN, CDR2 FVKESK. Trimming cost V 1 base and J 1 base, with 4 bases left between them. This CDR3 spans 13 amino acids. Findings and caveats of the study: The number of individuals included in the study's TCR sequencing and HLA analysis was acknowledged as relatively small.

Points on this clonotype: The antigen remains unidentified.

With random hexamers, reverse transcription was performed on about 0.5 to 1 ug of RNA. An immunoSEQ multiplex PCR generated amplified TCR beta CDR3 products spanning 54 Vbeta and 13 Jbeta. TCRdb processed the immunoSEQ multiplex PCR reads anew with MiXCR; each CDR3 protein has one entry. The sample includes roughly 160,000 distinct CDR3 sequences, roughly 95% seen only once; the top ten take around 0.12%. This TCR came from a human donor with Susac syndrome. The chain has TRBV14 and TRBJ1-2, with D hard to call. Sequencing was performed on CD4+ T cells from PBMCs. CDR3: CASSQVNNYGYTF. The CDR3 region has the DNA TGTGCCAGCAGCCAAGTAAATAACTATGGCTACACCTTC.